What follows describes a single T cell receptor (beta chain). The source of the sample is a study of blood T cell repertoires in COVID-19. As for the study in general: The origin of the acute and convalescent COVID-19 samples was the United States, Italy and Spain. T cells, B-cell-depleted T cells, or PBMCs supplied cDNA or gDNA.

Per germline, CDR1 MNHNS and CDR2 SASEGT. The V end was cut by 3 bases, the J end by 4 bases, with 7 bases between. The CDR3 is 13 amino acids. Method: immunoSEQ multiplex PCR; TCRdb's copy keeps in-frame clones and lacks some. This table holds around 220,000 clones, approximately 80% found once. The TCR was taken from a woman aged 40 to 55 with active or convalescent COVID-19. The source material was peripheral blood. The chain recombines TRBV6-1 with TRBJ2-1, with D hard to call. In DNA, the CDR3 is TGTGCCAGCAGTGACACAGAGTACAATGAGCAGTTCTTC. Its protein product is CASSDTEYNEQFF.